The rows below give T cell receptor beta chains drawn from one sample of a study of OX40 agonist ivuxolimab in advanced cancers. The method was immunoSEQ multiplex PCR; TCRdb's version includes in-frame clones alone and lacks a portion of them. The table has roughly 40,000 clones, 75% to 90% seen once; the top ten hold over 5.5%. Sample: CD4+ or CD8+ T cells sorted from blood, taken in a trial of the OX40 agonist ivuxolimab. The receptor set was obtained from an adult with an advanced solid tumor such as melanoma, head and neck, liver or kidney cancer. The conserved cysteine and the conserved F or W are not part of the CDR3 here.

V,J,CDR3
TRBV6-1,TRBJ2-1,ASSALTGTKGEQF
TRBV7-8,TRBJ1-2,ASSYGHSGGYT
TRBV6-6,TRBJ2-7,ASSYSSYEQY
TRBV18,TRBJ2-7,ASSPPGMLYEQY
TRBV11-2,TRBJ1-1,ASSYRYDTEAF
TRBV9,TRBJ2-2,ASSAPLNTGELF
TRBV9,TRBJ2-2,ASSVVSRDRYTGELF
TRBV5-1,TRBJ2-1,ASSLGLAGKYNEQF
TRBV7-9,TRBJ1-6,ASSLRGGDNSPLH
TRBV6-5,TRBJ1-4,ASSYSSPRTNEKLF
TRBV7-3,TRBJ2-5,ASSHAGEETQY
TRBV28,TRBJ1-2,ASSPGPLGGYT
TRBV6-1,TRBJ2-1,ASNRGIVGNEQF
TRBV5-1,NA,ASSFMAGSNEQY
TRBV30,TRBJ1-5,AWSPDSNQPQH
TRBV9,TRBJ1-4,ASSGGTGGQNEKLF
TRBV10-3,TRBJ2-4,AIRDGGGYIQY
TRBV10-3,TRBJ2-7,AISESDYEQY
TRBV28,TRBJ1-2,ASYTTGGSYYGYT
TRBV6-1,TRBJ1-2,ASSERQGSGYT
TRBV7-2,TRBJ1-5,ASSLFQLRSGQPQH
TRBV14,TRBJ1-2,ASSQDFVGNRVGGYT
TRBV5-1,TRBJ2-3,ASSRDGTSTDTQY
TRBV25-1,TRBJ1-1,ASSSHGTVGAF
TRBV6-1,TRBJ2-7,ASRTGGGYEQY
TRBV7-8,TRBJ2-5,ASSLFGETQY
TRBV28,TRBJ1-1,ASSGRSYTEAF
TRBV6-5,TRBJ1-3,ASANSGNTIY
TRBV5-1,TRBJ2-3,ASSRDRLQTDTQY
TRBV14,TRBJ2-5,ASSPPGAGETQY
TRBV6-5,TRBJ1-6,ASRPDRVNSPLH
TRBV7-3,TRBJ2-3,ASSSSGTVSTDTQY
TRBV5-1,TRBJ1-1,ASSTGYTEAF
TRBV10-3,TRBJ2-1,AISPMDEQF
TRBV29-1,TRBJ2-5,SVYEWETQY